Below are 30 T cell receptor beta chains sequenced from a single sample in a study of cytomegalovirus exposure and HLA in healthy donors listed by TCRdb under 2017. The library was produced with the immunoSEQ multiplex PCR assay. For the multiplex PCR, a mixture combining 60 forward primers for TCR Vbeta segments and 13 reverse primers for TCR Jbeta segments was used. In TCRdb, the immuneACCESS table is reduced to in-frame sequences with V and J assigned. These tables do not hold every clone; where another copy was compared, an unresolved V gene accounts for under half, and the others remain unexplained. This sample lists 200,000 to 300,000 clones; about 85% were detected once. The ten largest account for 0.2% to 0.25% of the sample. The material sequenced was PBMCs. Receptor source: a girl aged 2-10 years in good health and CMV-seronegative.

V is TRBV10-3 and J is TRBJ2-1; 8 bases are shared with TRBD2. Germline-derived CDR1 and CDR2 are ENHRY and SYGVKD. This CDR3 region has 16 residues. V lost 7 bases, J lost 7 bases, and 15 bases stayed unmatched. This chain's CDR3 is CAINGDSGKGGNEQFF. DNA of the CDR3: TGTGCCATCAACGGAGATAGCGGGAAAGGCGGGAATGAGCAGTTCTTC.

This clone was recorded only once. The CDR3 reads CASSRGLAGDVQYF. The CDR3 DNA sequence: TGTGCCAGCAGTCGGGGACTAGCGGGAGATGTGCAGTACTTC. The J gene is TRBJ2-7, the V gene TRBV2, with 14 bases matching TRBD2. Germline V CDR1 and CDR2: SNHLY, FYNNEI. The V and J ends lost 5 bases and 9 bases, in that order; junction bases with no gene match: 6. The CDR3 runs to 14 residues.

This clone appeared once. The chain is built from TRBV23-1 and TRBJ1-5; D may be TRBD1 (5 bases). TRBV23-1 counts as an open reading frame of uncertain function. Trimming pared 0 bases from V and 1 base from J, leaving 10 bases between. The CDR3 has 16 residues. DNA for the CDR3: TGCGCCAGCAGTCAATCATATCGACAGAGCAATCAGCCCCAGCATTTT. It encodes CASSQSYRQSNQPQHF.

This chain links TRBV7-2 with TRBJ1-5; D is perhaps TRBD1 (5 bases). Germline V gene data show CDR1 as SGHTA and CDR2 as FQGNSA. This CDR3 has 15 residues. The ends were cut back, 8 bases at V and 5 bases at J, with 19 bases in the middle. CDR3 amino acids: CASSRTGEIYQPQHF. CDR3 DNA: TGTGCCAGCTCAAGAACGGGGGAGATTTATCAGCCCCAGCATTTT.

The chain couples TRBV18 to TRBJ1-4; TRBD1 is a possible D gene (5 bases). Germline lookup yields CDR1 KGHSH and CDR2 LQKENI. V lost 3 bases, J lost 6 bases, and 20 bases lay in between. This CDR3 comprises 17 residues. CDR3 nucleotides: TGTGCCAGCTCACCCCCCAGGCGGGGGGGTTTGGATGAAAAACTGTTTTTT. Encoded protein: CASSPPRRGGLDEKLFF.

The chain is built from TRBV6-6 and TRBJ1-3; TRBD1 aligns across 9 bases. The CDR3 has 16 amino acids. Germline V gene sequence: CDR1 MNHNY, CDR2 SVGAGI (reference sequence). The junction had 6 bases not matched to a gene; V was cut back by 6 bases and J by 0 bases. The CDR3 spells CASRYGTGNSGNTIYF. The CDR3, as DNA: TGTGCCAGCAGATACGGGACAGGGAACTCTGGAAACACCATATATTTT.

This clone was seen just once. The genes are TRBV19 and TRBJ2-1, with D possibly matching TRBD2 (6 bases). CDR3 length: 18 residues. Germline V lookup: CDR1 LNHDA, CDR2 SQIVND (reference sequence). Trimming took off 3 bases at V and 0 bases at J, with 18 bases between the two ends. The CDR3: CASSIPPGVSGSYNEQFF. CDR3 bases: TGTGCCAGTAGTATCCCCCCCGGTGTTAGCGGCTCCTACAATGAGCAGTTCTTC.

This rearrangement joins TRBV27 to TRBJ2-2; 9 nucleotides match TRBD1. The CDR3 extends over 15 amino acids. Germline loops: CDR1 MNHEY, CDR2 SMNVEV (reference sequence). Trimming removed 4 bases from V and 5 bases from J; junction bases left unmatched: 5. The CDR3 DNA reads as TGTGCCAGCAGTTGGGACAGGGCGGGGACCGGGGAGCTGTTTTTT. The encoded protein is CASSWDRAGTGELFF.

This chain uses TRBV10-2 with TRBJ2-3; D perhaps matches TRBD1 (5 bases). CDR3 length: 18 amino acids. V was trimmed by 0 bases and J by 2 bases, leaving 18 bases between them. The germline gives CDR1 WSHSY, CDR2 SAAADI. The CDR3 sequence: CASSESYVGQHLTDTQYF. CDR3 nucleotide sequence: TGCGCCAGCAGTGAGTCGTACGTGGGGCAGCACCTCACAGATACGCAGTATTTT.

The chain employs TRBV5-1 and TRBJ2-3; 9 bases agree with TRBD2. Germline CDR1 is SGHRS and CDR2 is YFSETQ. Unmatched junction bases numbered 10, after V lost 1 base and J lost 4 bases. This CDR3 is built from 17 residues. As DNA, the CDR3 is TGCGCCAGCAGCTTGTATTTGCGGGAGGGTGCAGCAGATACGCAGTATTTT. Protein product: CASSLYLREGAADTQYF.

The CDR3 protein is CASRHSPSGAGHNEQFF. The CDR3 region has the DNA TGTGCCAGCAGGCACTCCCCTAGCGGGGCGGGCCACAATGAGCAGTTCTTC. The rearrangement joins TRBV7-3 to TRBJ2-1, with 9 nucleotides matching TRBD2. CDR1 and CDR2 from the germline V gene are SGHTA and FQGTGA. The CDR3 spans 17 residues. V was clipped by 6 bases and J by 5 bases; unmatched bases: 14.

The chain recombines TRBV5-1 with TRBJ2-7; 11 positions agree with TRBD2. With V trimmed by 1 base and J by 2 bases, 5 bases remained unmatched. CDR1 and CDR2 from the germline V gene are SGHRS and YFSETQ. The CDR3 has 16 amino acids. CDR3 DNA: TGCGCCAGCAGCTTGACTAGCGGGAGCTCTCCCTACGAGCAGTACTTC. Its protein is CASSLTSGSSPYEQYF.

The genes are TRBV30 and TRBJ2-2; D gene ambiguous. This CDR3 region has 14 residues. Per germline, CDR1 GTSNPN and CDR2 SVGIG (reference sequence). The V and J ends lost 4 bases and 4 bases respectively, with 13 bases between them. CDR3 residues: CAWNVVMFTGELFF. The DNA for the CDR3 is TGTGCCTGGAACGTAGTAATGTTCACCGGGGAGCTGTTTTTT.

V and J are TRBV2 and TRBJ1-2; 8 bases line up with TRBD1. The germline CDR1 and CDR2 sequences are SNHLY and FYNNEI. The CDR3 is 13 residues long. Trimming cost V 7 bases and J 6 bases; bases outside gene matches: 7. CDR3 loop: CASTRPGGHGYTF. In DNA, the CDR3 is TGTGCCAGCACTAGGCCAGGGGGCCATGGCTACACCTTC.

The gene calls are TRBV29-1 and TRBJ2-1; TRBD2 aligns across 7 bases. CDR1 SQVTM and CDR2 ANQGSEA come from the germline V gene. V shed 6 bases and J 3 bases; nucleotides not matched to a gene: 8. CDR3 length: 14 amino acids. The CDR3 DNA sequence: TGCAGCGTGGGGGTGGGGGGGATCTACAATGAGCAGTTCTTC. Encoded protein: CSVGVGGIYNEQFF.

The chain joins TRBV7-9 to TRBJ1-1, with D uncertain. Trimming removed 4 bases at V and 4 bases at J, with 13 bases between. The germline V gene encodes CDR1 SEHNR and CDR2 FQNEAQ (reference sequence). This CDR3 comprises 14 residues. The CDR3 DNA follows: TGTGCCAGCAGCTCGCCCCAGGCGGGCACTGAAGCTTTCTTT. Its translation: CASSSPQAGTEAFF.

The rearrangement links TRBV6-5 to TRBJ1-2; a weak D match, TRBD1 (6 bases). Trimming removed 10 bases from V and 5 bases from J, with 17 bases in between. Germline V gene lookup returns CDR1 MNHEY and CDR2 SVGAGI. This CDR3 has 13 residues. The CDR3 region has the DNA TGTGCCACCCAGTCCGGGACACCTTATGGCTACACCTTC. This translates into CATQSGTPYGYTF.

CDR3 in DNA: TGTGCCAGCAGTTACTCATCCAGGTCCACCTACGAGCAGTACTTC. Translated, it gives CASSYSSRSTYEQYF. The gene calls are TRBV6-5 and TRBJ2-7, with D uncertain. This CDR3 has 15 amino acids. CDR1 is MNHEY, CDR2 SVGAGI, per germline. V lost 0 bases to trimming and J lost 2 bases, with 11 bases between them.

CDR3 protein: CASSRGEGRNEQFF. DNA of the CDR3: TGTGCCAGCAGCCGAGGGGAGGGTCGAAATGAGCAGTTCTTC. The V gene is TRBV5-8, the J gene TRBJ2-1, with 7 bases lining up with TRBD2. Germline V CDR1 and CDR2: SGHTS, YDEGEE. This CDR3 spans 14 amino acids. Losses at the gene ends were 4 bases for V and 7 bases for J; bases not matched to a gene: 8. The variable domain in full, with the rest retrieved from reference TRBV5-8 and TRBJ2-1, is EAGVTQSPTHLIKTRGQQATLRCSPISGHTSVYWYQQALGLGLQFLLWYDEGEERNRGNFPPRFSGRQFPNYSSELNVNALELEDSALYLCASSRGEGRNEQFFGPGTRLTVL.

This sequence joins TRBV4-1 and TRBJ2-5; no firm D call. CDR1 and CDR2 (germline): MGHRA, YSYEKL. Trimming removed 4 bases from V and 2 bases from J, with 11 bases in between. The CDR3 extends over 14 amino acids. The CDR3: CASSPLADQETQYF. Here the CDR3 DNA reads TGCGCCAGCAGCCCATTAGCAGATCAAGAGACCCAGTACTTC.

This chain uses TRBV5-4 with TRBJ2-3, with a possible D match to TRBD2 (6 bases). Per the germline V gene, CDR1 is SGHNT and CDR2 is YYREEE (reference sequence). V gave up 0 bases and J gave up 2 bases, with 13 bases separating them. This CDR3 is built from 16 residues. The CDR3 nucleotides read TGTGCCAGCAGCTTGGGGGTAGCGGTCTCCACAGATACGCAGTATTTT. Translated: CASSLGVAVSTDTQYF.

The chain combines TRBV25-1 with TRBJ1-5; D is perhaps TRBD1 (6 bases). The CDR3 extends over 14 amino acids. Germline assignment: CDR1 MGHDK and CDR2 SYGVNS. With 2 bases removed from V and 9 bases from J, the gap between germline ends came to 14 bases. The CDR3 sequence: CASSEEGGQAPQHF. CDR3 DNA: TGTGCCAGCAGTGAAGAGGGGGGGCAGGCGCCCCAGCATTTT.

The V call is TRBV27, the J call TRBJ2-5; D possibly corresponds to TRBD1 (7 bases). Trimming took 5 bases from V and 4 from J, leaving 17 bases between them. The CDR3 consists of 15 residues. CDR1 is MNHEY, CDR2 SMNVEV, per germline (reference sequence). In nucleotides, the CDR3 is TGTGCCAGCAGTATCAAGTACAGGGGAGGAGAGACCCAGTACTTC. Translation gives CASSIKYRGGETQYF.

This clone was detected once. The genes are TRBV7-7 and TRBJ2-2, with 10 bases that match TRBD1. The CDR3 totals 15 residues. V was clipped by 5 bases and J by 5 bases; unmatched bases: 5. Looked up from germline, CDR1 is SSHAT and CDR2 is FNYEAQ (reference sequence). The CDR3 reads CASSPRTGGTGELFF. The CDR3 coding sequence is TGTGCCAGCAGCCCCCGGACAGGGGGGACCGGGGAGCTGTTTTTT.

The gene calls are TRBV29-1 and TRBJ2-7, with 12 bases matching TRBD1. The V segment lost 8 bases and the J segment 5 bases; nucleotides outside the gene matches: 7. Looked up from germline, CDR1 is SQVTM and CDR2 is ANQGSEA. CDR3 length: 13 residues. CDR3 residues: CSIRDRGLDEQYF. CDR3 DNA sequence: TGCAGCATTAGGGACAGGGGGCTGGACGAGCAGTACTTC.

The J gene is TRBJ2-5, the V gene TRBV2; 9 bases line up with TRBD1. The last part of the DNA fits TRBJ2-7 better; the J call may be wrong. CDR1 is SNHLY and CDR2 is FYNNEI in the germline V gene. CDR3 length: 14 residues. Here the CDR3 reads CASRGDRAGNEQYF. The CDR3 bases are TGTGCCAGCAGGGGGGACAGGGCAGGGAACGAGCAGTACTTC.

Comments on this clone: One end of the junction varies from germline; a read error may be responsible. The rearrangement uses TRBV5-6 and TRBJ2-7, with 11 bases matching TRBD2. CDR3 length equals 16 residues. CDR1 is SGHDT, CDR2 YYEEEE, per germline. CDR3 in DNA: TGTGCCAGCAGCTGGACTAGCGGGTCAAGCTCCTACGCGCAGTACTTC. Translation gives CASSWTSGSSSYAQYF.

The chain uses TRBV2 and TRBJ1-1; tentative D call: TRBD1 (5 bases). Trimming removed 10 bases at V and 1 base at J, with 13 bases between. Per the germline V gene, CDR1 is SNHLY and CDR2 is FYNNEI. This CDR3 comprises 13 residues. Written as DNA, the CDR3 is TGTGCCACAAATTACAGGACGAACACTGAAGCTTTCTTT. Protein product: CATNYRTNTEAFF. Full variable domain (missing parts from reference TRBV2 and TRBJ1-1): EPEVTQTPSHQVTQMGQEVILRCVPISNHLYFYWYRQILGQKVEFLVSFYNNEISEKSEIFDDQFSVERPDGSNFTLKIRSTKLEDSAMYFCATNYRTNTEAFFGQGTRLTVV.

The chain couples TRBV30 to TRBJ1-1, with a possible D match to TRBD1 (5 bases). Germline V gene data show CDR1 as GTSNPN and CDR2 as SVGIG (reference sequence). The V and J ends lost 0 bases and 0 bases respectively, with 11 bases between them. The CDR3 consists of 15 residues. This CDR3 is CAWSVGAAMNTEAFF. The CDR3 DNA is TGTGCCTGGAGTGTAGGGGCGGCGATGAACACTGAAGCTTTCTTT.

The CDR3 DNA reads as TGTGCCAGCAGCTTGGACCGGAGGTATGAGCAGTTCTTC. Its translation: CASSLDRRYEQFF. The rearrangement uses TRBV5-4 and TRBJ2-1, with a tentative D call TRBD2 (5 bases). Germline CDR1 SGHNT, CDR2 YYREEE (reference sequence). The ends were cut back, 0 bases at V and 8 bases at J, with 9 bases in the middle. The CDR3 spans 13 residues.